The 15 T cell receptor beta chains below were found in one sample sequenced in a study of blood T cell repertoires in COVID-19. The protocol was immunoSEQ multiplex PCR, while the TCRdb copy is restricted to in-frame clones and leaves out a portion. The profile shows 140,000 or so clones, more than 75% of them singletons. The material sequenced was peripheral blood. The receptors originated from a woman in her forties or fifties with active or convalescent COVID-19.

V and J are TRBV10-2 and TRBJ2-2, with a possible D match to TRBD1 (5 bases). The CDR3 totals 13 residues. Germline CDR1 and CDR2: WSHSY and SAAADI. With 6 bases removed from V and 6 bases from J, the gap between germline ends came to 11 bases. This chain's CDR3 is CASSLLTAGELFF. Here the CDR3 DNA reads TGCGCCAGCAGCCTTTTGACAGCCGGGGAGCTGTTTTTT.

V is TRBV2 and J is TRBJ1-4, with D unresolved. Germline CDR1 SNHLY, CDR2 FYNNEI. The CDR3 runs 15 residues. V lost 3 bases and J 0 bases, leaving 8 bases between the germline ends. CDR3 DNA sequence: TGTGCCAGCAGTGAGTTCCAGGCAACTAATGAAAAACTGTTTTTT. This gives the protein CASSEFQATNEKLFF.

The chain links TRBV9 to TRBJ2-3; 8 bases fit TRBD1. The CDR3 extends over 15 amino acids. The junction had 7 bases not matched to a gene; V was cut back by 3 bases and J by 4 bases. Per the germline V gene, CDR1 is SGDLS and CDR2 is YYNGEE. The CDR3 reads CASSARTGSADTQYF. CDR3 bases: TGTGCCAGCAGCGCACGGACAGGGAGTGCAGATACGCAGTATTTT.

The chain joins TRBV18 to TRBJ1-4, with D perhaps TRBD1 (5 bases). Trimming took 2 bases from V and 6 from J, leaving 22 bases between them. CDR1 is KGHSH and CDR2 is LQKENI in the germline V gene. This CDR3 region has 18 residues. DNA for the CDR3: TGTGCCAGCTCACCAACATACCGGGGGAGCATTTTAGATGAAAAACTGTTTTTT. Amino acids: CASSPTYRGSILDEKLFF.

The rearrangement links TRBV24-1 to TRBJ2-6, with D perhaps matching TRBD2 (6 bases). CDR3 length: 16 residues. The germline gives CDR1 KGHDR, CDR2 SFDVKD. V lost 9 bases to trimming and J lost 2 bases, with 16 bases between them. As DNA, the CDR3 is TGTGCCACCGGAAGTGGAGGGTACGCTGGGGCCAACGTCCTGACTTTC. Protein product: CATGSGGYAGANVLTF.

V is TRBV28 and J is TRBJ2-1, with a weak D call TRBD1 (7 bases). CDR1 and CDR2 from the germline V gene are MDHEN and SYDVKM. The CDR3 covers 15 residues. The V and J ends lost 3 bases and 7 bases respectively, with 16 bases between them. The CDR3 reads CASSFRGSSGNEQFF. CDR3 nucleotide sequence: TGTGCCAGCAGTTTCAGGGGGAGCAGCGGGAATGAGCAGTTCTTC.

V is TRBV7-2 and J is TRBJ1-3; D unclear. The CDR3 spans 16 residues. Germline loops: CDR1 SGHTA, CDR2 FQGNSA. V was clipped by 1 base and J by 0 bases, with 10 bases between them. DNA for the CDR3: TGTGCCAGCAGCTTAGATCCTCTTAGCTCTGGAAACACCATATATTTT. Encoded protein: CASSLDPLSSGNTIYF.

The chain uses TRBV19 and TRBJ2-7, with 11 bases matching TRBD2. The CDR3 is 16 residues long. The germline V gene has CDR1 LNHDA and CDR2 SQIVND (reference sequence). The V gene end was trimmed by 4 bases and the J gene end by 2 bases; junction bases not matched to a gene: 7. This CDR3 reads CASSTLAGGTTYEQYF. Here the CDR3 DNA reads TGTGCCAGTAGTACGCTAGCGGGGGGAACAACCTACGAGCAGTACTTC. Full variable domain (outside the CDR3, taken from reference TRBV19 and TRBJ2-7): DGGITQSPKYLFRKEGQNVTLSCEQNLNHDAMYWYRQDPGQGLRLIYYSQIVNDFQKGDIAEGYSVSREKKESFPLTVTSAQKNPTAFYLCASSTLAGGTTYEQYFGPGTRLTVT.

This clone appeared once. J is TRBJ1-4 and V is TRBV2, with D perhaps TRBD1 (6 bases). V was pared by 5 bases and J by 4 bases, with 11 bases between. The CDR3 runs to 14 residues. The germline CDR1 and CDR2 sequences are SNHLY and FYNNEI. DNA for the CDR3: TGTGCCAGCAGTTACAGGGTTCTTAATGAAAAACTGTTTTTT. This sequence encodes CASSYRVLNEKLFF. Filled out from reference TRBV2 and TRBJ1-4, the complete variable domain reads EPEVTQTPSHQVTQMGQEVILRCVPISNHLYFYWYRQILGQKVEFLVSFYNNEISEKSEIFDDQFSVERPDGSNFTLKIRSTKLEDSAMYFCASSYRVLNEKLFFGSGTQLSVL.

The chain is built from TRBV15 and TRBJ1-4; 8 bases match TRBD1. Looked up from germline, CDR1 is LNHNV and CDR2 is YYDKDF (reference sequence). CDR3 size: 15 residues. V dropped 1 base and J dropped 4; count of bases not matched to a gene: 2. The CDR3 loop is CATSRGTGSNEKLFF. The CDR3 bases are TGTGCCACCAGCAGAGGGACAGGGAGTAATGAAAAACTGTTTTTT.

The chain carries TRBV15 and TRBJ1-4; no reliable D call. V lost 1 base and J lost 0, with 3 bases in between. CDR1 and CDR2 from the germline V gene are LNHNV and YYDKDF (reference sequence). This CDR3 region has 14 residues. This CDR3 is CATSRAATNEKLFF. DNA of the CDR3: TGTGCCACCAGCAGAGCAGCAACTAATGAAAAACTGTTTTTT.

This chain uses TRBV7-9 with TRBJ2-3; 7 positions agree with TRBD1. This CDR3 contains 14 residues. V lost 5 bases and J lost 4; bases outside the gene matches: 6. Germline CDR1 reads SEHNR; CDR2 reads FQNEAQ (reference sequence). CDR3 DNA sequence: TGTGCCAGCAGCCATTCTGGGACAGCAGATACGCAGTATTTT. It codes for CASSHSGTADTQYF.

The V and J genes are TRBV19 and TRBJ1-1; unclear D gene. V lost 0 bases and J lost 5, with 7 bases in between. CDR1 and CDR2 from the germline V gene are LNHDA and SQIVND (reference sequence). This CDR3 comprises 13 residues. The CDR3 loop reads CASSIDEETEAFF. CDR3 DNA sequence: TGTGCCAGTAGTATAGATGAAGAGACTGAAGCTTTCTTT.

The gene calls are TRBV15 and TRBJ1-1; tentative D call: TRBD1 (6 bases). From germline, CDR1 is LNHNV and CDR2 YYDKDF (reference sequence). The CDR3 loop spans 15 amino acids. Trimming shortened V by 5 bases and J by 0 bases, and 13 bases separated the two germline ends. DNA for the CDR3: TGTGCCACCAGCGGGGGGGCAGGGATGAACACTGAAGCTTTCTTT. Amino acids: CATSGGAGMNTEAFF.

The rearrangement joins TRBV7-2 to TRBJ1-3, with TRBD1 matching over 8 bases. The CDR3 totals 19 residues. Germline CDR1 is SGHTA and CDR2 is FQGNSA. The V and J ends lost 4 bases and 3 bases, in that order; junction bases with no gene match: 17. CDR3 loop: CASSSPEGQEFHYGNTIYF. CDR3 DNA sequence: TGTGCCAGCAGCTCTCCGGAGGGACAGGAGTTTCATTATGGAAACACCATATATTTT.